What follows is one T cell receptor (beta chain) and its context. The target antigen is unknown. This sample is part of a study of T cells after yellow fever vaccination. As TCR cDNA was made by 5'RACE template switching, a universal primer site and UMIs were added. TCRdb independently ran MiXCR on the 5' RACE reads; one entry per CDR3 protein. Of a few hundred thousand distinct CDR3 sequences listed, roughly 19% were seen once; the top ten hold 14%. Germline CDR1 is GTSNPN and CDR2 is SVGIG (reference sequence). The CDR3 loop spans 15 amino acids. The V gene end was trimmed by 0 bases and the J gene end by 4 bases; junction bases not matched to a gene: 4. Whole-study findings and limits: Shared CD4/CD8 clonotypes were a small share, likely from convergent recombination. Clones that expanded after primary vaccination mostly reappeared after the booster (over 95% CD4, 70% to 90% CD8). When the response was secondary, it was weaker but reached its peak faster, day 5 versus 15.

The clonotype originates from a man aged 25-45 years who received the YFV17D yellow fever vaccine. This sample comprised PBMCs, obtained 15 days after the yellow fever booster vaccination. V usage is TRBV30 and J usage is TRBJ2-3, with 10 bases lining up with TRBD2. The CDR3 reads CAWSVASGSADTQYF. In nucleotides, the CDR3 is TGTGCCTGGAGTGTGGCTAGCGGGAGTGCAGATACGCAGTATTTT.